Shown below are 24 T cell receptor beta chains from a single sample sequenced in a study of T-cell reconstitution after alpha-beta-depleted transplantation in children. This sample's TCRbeta library carried unique molecular identifier barcodes. Each CDR3 protein gets one entry after TCRdb re-called the PCR reads with MiXCR. Seen here are just over 200,000 distinct CDR3 sequences, around 8.4% observed once, and the top ten hold about a third. Sample: PBMCs, mostly from graft donor cells, taken 360 days after TCRalphabeta/CD19-depleted stem cell transplant. The receptors stem from a male patient aged 2 to 9 who had a stem cell transplant for acute myeloid leukemia, so the T cells may come from the graft donor.

This clonotype was seen only a few times. This chain's CDR3 is CASTRDRTWTGELFF. The CDR3 nucleotides are TGTGCCAGTACGAGGGACCGAACCTGGACCGGGGAGCTGTTTTTT. V usage is TRBV19 and J usage is TRBJ2-2; D tentatively reads TRBD1 or TRBD2 (5 bases each). Germline CDR1 and CDR2: LNHDA and SQIVND (reference sequence). V was pared by 7 bases and J by 5 bases, with 17 bases between. This CDR3 is built from 15 residues.

This clonotype has more than one count but fewer than ten. CDR3 region: CASSLMGGGQETQYF. CDR3 sequence (DNA): TGTGCCAGCAGTTTAATGGGTGGGGGCCAAGAGACCCAGTACTTC. V is TRBV12-3 or TRBV12-4 and J is TRBJ2-5, with D perhaps being TRBD1 or TRBD2 (5 bases each). The V and J ends lost 2 bases and 1 base respectively, with 11 bases between them. The CDR3 loop spans 15 amino acids.

This clonotype showed up just a few times. The chain employs TRBV18 and TRBJ2-2; either TRBD1 or TRBD2 may supply D (5 bases each). The CDR3 sequence is 14 residues long. Trimming stripped 8 bases from V and 0 bases from J, with 10 bases between. Germline V gives CDR1 KGHSH, CDR2 LQKENI. DNA of the CDR3: TGTGCCAGCATCGGGACCGCGAACACCGGGGAGCTGTTTTTT. Translating gives CASIGTANTGELFF.

This clonotype was detected ten times or more. The chain recombines TRBV12-5 with TRBJ2-1; 8 nucleotides align to TRBD1. The CDR3 runs to 15 residues. Germline V gene lookup returns CDR1 LGHNT and CDR2 FRNRAP. The J segment lost 8 bases and the V segment lost 0 bases, leaving 6 bases of the junction unmatched. CDR3: CASGLVRGTGDEQFF. The CDR3 DNA reads TGTGCTAGTGGTTTGGTACGAGGGACAGGAGATGAGCAGTTCTTC.

This clonotype was found many times. The chain employs TRBV4-2 and TRBJ2-1; 9 nucleotides match TRBD2. Trimming cost V 0 bases and J 2 bases; bases outside gene matches: 8. Per the germline V gene, CDR1 is LGHNA and CDR2 is YNFKEQ. This CDR3 comprises 18 residues. The CDR3, as DNA: TGTGCCAGCAGCCAAGATGGGACGGCGGGAGGGGCCTACAATGAGCAGTTCTTC. Amino acids: CASSQDGTAGGAYNEQFF.

The genes are TRBV3-1 and TRBJ1-2, with 7 bases that match TRBD1. The CDR3 has 14 amino acids. Losses at the gene ends were 0 bases for V and 6 bases for J; bases not matched to a gene: 4. Germline values: CDR1 LGHDT, CDR2 YNNKEL (reference sequence). CDR3 coding DNA: TGTGCCAGCAGCCAAGAAGCCACAGGGGATGGCTACACCTTC. This sequence encodes CASSQEATGDGYTF.

The chain is built from TRBV12-3 or TRBV12-4 and TRBJ1-4; D might be TRBD1 (6 bases). CDR3 length: 15 residues. Trimming stripped 3 bases from V and 8 bases from J, with 16 bases between. CDR3 DNA sequence: TGTGCCAGCAGTTTCCGACCAGGGGAGGGGGAAAAACTGTTTTTT. Translating gives CASSFRPGEGEKLFF.

The chain carries TRBV20-1 and TRBJ2-1; 11 bases are shared with TRBD2. The trim removed 0 bases at V and 3 bases at J, leaving 19 bases unmatched. The CDR3 loop spans 21 amino acids. Germline values: CDR1 DFQATT, CDR2 SNEGSKA (reference sequence). DNA for the CDR3: TGCAGTGCTAGAGATGATTGCCCTAGCGGGAGGTCTAGGTGTGACTACAATGAGCAGTTCTTC. Translation: CSARDDCPSGRSRCDYNEQFF.

The chain combines TRBV2 with TRBJ2-5, with D tentatively TRBD1 or TRBD2 (5 bases each). Trimming took off 4 bases at V and 1 base at J, with 10 bases between the two ends. CDR3 size: 14 residues. From germline, CDR1 is SNHLY and CDR2 FYNNEI. CDR3 DNA: TGTGCCAGCAGTGCGGGGCCGCTCCAAGAGACCCAGTACTTC. Protein product: CASSAGPLQETQYF.

The chain is built from TRBV12-3 or TRBV12-4 and TRBJ2-3; 9 bases agree with TRBD2. This CDR3 has 18 residues. The V and J ends lost 2 bases and 0 bases, in that order; junction bases with no gene match: 9. The CDR3 DNA is TGTGCCAGCAGTTTATCTGGCGGGAGGGTTCTTAGCACAGATACGCAGTATTTT. The encoded protein is CASSLSGGRVLSTDTQYF.

V and J are TRBV19 and TRBJ2-1; D is perhaps TRBD1 (6 bases). The CDR3 length is 16 residues. Germline CDR1 LNHDA, CDR2 SQIVND (reference sequence). Trimming pared 5 bases from V and 4 bases from J, leaving 18 bases between. CDR3 residues: CASSFFPLQGYNEQFF. CDR3 DNA sequence: TGTGCCAGTAGTTTTTTCCCCCTCCAGGGGTACAATGAGCAGTTCTTC.

This clonotype appeared a few times. The J gene is TRBJ2-1, the V gene TRBV20-1; TRBD2 might be the D (5 bases). Per germline, CDR1 DFQATT and CDR2 SNEGSKA (reference sequence). With 3 bases removed from V and 9 bases from J, the gap between germline ends came to 24 bases. The CDR3 runs 16 residues. CDR3 sequence (DNA): TGCAGTGCTAGGGCCGCAGGACTTACCCTTATTAGTGAGCAGTTCTTC. Its translation is CSARAAGLTLISEQFF.

This clonotype was counted many times. The chain employs TRBV14 and TRBJ2-3; TRBD2 is a possible D gene (6 bases). The CDR3 sequence is 14 residues long. Germline lookup yields CDR1 SGHDN and CDR2 FVKESK. Trimming pared 4 bases from V and 8 bases from J, leaving 16 bases between. CDR3 bases: TGTGCCAGCAGCCTTCGACCTCTAGCGCGTACGCAGTATTTT. Translation: CASSLRPLARTQYF.

The chain has TRBV2 and TRBJ2-7; 9 bases map to TRBD2. V trimming: 5 bases; J trimming: 2 bases; junction bases outside the gene matches: 1. CDR1 SNHLY and CDR2 FYNNEI come from the germline V gene. This CDR3 comprises 13 residues. CDR3 region: CASSRLAAYEQYF. For the CDR3, the DNA is TGTGCCAGCAGTAGACTAGCGGCCTACGAGCAGTACTTC.

This clonotype was seen more than once but under ten times. This sequence joins TRBV4-3 and TRBJ2-7; D may be TRBD2 (6 bases). This CDR3 comprises 17 residues. Trimming removed 2 bases at V and 3 bases at J, with 20 bases between. Germline CDR1 and CDR2: LGHNA and YSLEER. CDR3 amino acids: CASSQYPLALGGYEQYF. The CDR3 nucleotides are TGCGCCAGCAGCCAATACCCCCTAGCGTTGGGAGGCTACGAGCAGTACTTC.

This clonotype has a handful of counts. The chain employs TRBV7-9 and TRBJ2-7; D is tentatively TRBD1 or TRBD2 (5 bases each). The germline V gene encodes CDR1 SEHNR and CDR2 FQNEAQ (reference sequence). The CDR3 length is 14 residues. Trimming took off 5 bases at V and 3 bases at J, with 14 bases between the two ends. The CDR3 nucleotides read TGTGCCAGCAGCCCTCCGGGACGGAACTACGAGCAGTACTTC. Residues: CASSPPGRNYEQYF.

This clonotype was seen many times. The V gene is TRBV20-1, the J gene TRBJ2-1; 10 nucleotides match TRBD2. V shed 3 bases and J 0 bases; nucleotides not matched to a gene: 11. Germline V gene lookup returns CDR1 DFQATT and CDR2 SNEGSKA (reference sequence). The CDR3 is made up of 18 amino acids. CDR3 DNA: TGCAGTGCTAGTCCGCTAGCGGGAGACCTGAGCTCCTACAATGAGCAGTTCTTC. It yields the protein CSASPLAGDLSSYNEQFF.

The rearrangement joins TRBV29-1 to TRBJ2-3, with a possible D match to TRBD2 (7 bases). Trimming took 2 bases from V and 3 from J, leaving 18 bases between them. Germline CDR1 is SQVTM and CDR2 is ANQGSEA. The CDR3 spans 16 residues. The CDR3 sequence is CSVENWRGGATDTQYF. CDR3 nucleotides: TGCAGCGTTGAAAATTGGCGTGGGGGGGCAACAGATACGCAGTATTTT.

This clonotype was found a few times. CDR3 region: CASSPSVGKGNQPQHF. The CDR3 nucleotides read TGTGCCAGCAGCCCATCGGTGGGGAAAGGCAATCAGCCCCAGCATTTT. The genes are TRBV12-3 or TRBV12-4 and TRBJ1-5; no firm D call. V was trimmed by 6 bases and J by 2 bases, leaving 17 bases between them. The CDR3 totals 16 residues.

This clonotype came up a few times. The CDR3 DNA is TGCGCCAGCAGCTTGACCCGAGTGGGCTACGAGCAGTACTTC. Translation: CASSLTRVGYEQYF. The J gene is TRBJ2-7, the V gene TRBV5-1; D gene unclear. Germline lookup yields CDR1 SGHRS and CDR2 YFSETQ. V lost 1 base to trimming and J lost 3 bases, with 11 bases between them. This CDR3 contains 14 residues.

In this sample, this clonotype turned up many times. The V call is TRBV18, the J call TRBJ1-2; 7 bases are shared with TRBD1. From germline, CDR1 is KGHSH and CDR2 LQKENI. V shed 4 bases, J shed 1 base, and the junction held 3 bases outside the gene matches. The CDR3 totals 14 residues. CDR3 nucleotide sequence: TGTGCCAGCTCACGCGGACAGGTTAACTATGGCTACACCTTC. Translated: CASSRGQVNYGYTF. Complete variable domain (other parts from reference TRBV18 and TRBJ1-2): NAGVMQNPRHLVRRRGQEARLRCSPMKGHSHVYWYRQLPEEGLKFMVYLQKENIIDESGMPKERFSAEFPKEGPSILRIQQVVRGDSAAYFCASSRGQVNYGYTFGSGTRLTVV.

V and J are TRBV29-1 and TRBJ1-5; possible D gene TRBD1, 5 bases. This CDR3 is 12 amino acids long. From germline, CDR1 is SQVTM and CDR2 ANQGSEA. V was pared by 6 bases and J by 7 bases, with 13 bases between. The CDR3 is CSVPGWMQPQHF. In DNA form, the CDR3 reads TGCAGCGTGCCAGGGTGGATGCAGCCCCAGCATTTT.

This clonotype was detected a few times. The chain joins TRBV20-1 to TRBJ2-3; TRBD2 aligns across 9 bases. CDR3 length: 17 residues. Germline values: CDR1 DFQATT, CDR2 SNEGSKA (reference sequence). J gave up 2 bases and V 0 bases, and 9 bases lay outside the gene matches. The CDR3 nucleotides are TGCAGTGCTAGAGACTACTTAGCGGGAGACTTCACAGATACGCAGTATTTT. Protein sequence: CSARDYLAGDFTDTQYF.

This clonotype was observed a few times. CDR3 DNA sequence: TGTGCCAGCAGCTTATTCCAGGGGGGTGTGGAGACCCAGTACTTC. Translated, it gives CASSLFQGGVETQYF. The chain joins TRBV7-2 to TRBJ2-5, with D maybe TRBD1 (7 bases). Germline CDR1 is SGHTA and CDR2 is FQGNSA. V gave up 2 bases and J gave up 5 bases, with 15 bases separating them. The CDR3 is made up of 15 amino acids.